These 32 T cell receptor beta chains share one sample of origin, sequenced in a study of shared clonotypes between healthy human individuals. Method: immunoSEQ multiplex PCR; TCRdb's copy keeps in-frame clones and lacks some. Here the sample spans about 1.5 million clones, roughly 96% being singletons. Sequences were obtained from naive CD4+ T cells sorted from blood. Subset described: CD45RA+ positively selected. The source is a man aged 30-40 years in good health.

The J gene is TRBJ1-2, the V gene TRBV19; D gene ambiguous. Germline V gene lookup returns CDR1 LNHDA and CDR2 SQIVND (reference sequence). Trimming cost V 3 bases and J 4 bases, with 18 bases left between them. This CDR3 comprises 16 residues. The CDR3 loop reads CASSISKGLGSYGYTF. The CDR3 DNA is TGTGCCAGTAGTATTAGTAAGGGCCTAGGGAGCTATGGCTACACCTTC. Full variable domain (remainder filled in from reference TRBV19 and TRBJ1-2): DGGITQSPKYLFRKEGQNVTLSCEQNLNHDAMYWYRQDPGQGLRLIYYSQIVNDFQKGDIAEGYSVSREKKESFPLTVTSAQKNPTAFYLCASSISKGLGSYGYTFGSGTRLTVV.

V gene TRBV10-2 combines with J gene TRBJ1-1; weak D call: TRBD1 (5 bases). The CDR3 runs 12 residues. The germline CDR1 and CDR2 sequences are WSHSY and SAAADI. Trimming cost V 6 bases and J 9 bases, with 14 bases left between them. CDR3 sequence reads: CASRATEIKAFF. CDR3 nucleotides: TGCGCCAGCAGGGCGACAGAAATTAAAGCTTTCTTT.

V usage is TRBV5-6 and J usage is TRBJ1-1; a possible D gene is TRBD1 (5 bases). The germline V and J ends were trimmed by 4 bases and 3 bases, with 13 bases remaining between them. This CDR3 is 14 amino acids long. Germline-derived CDR1 and CDR2 are SGHDT and YYEEEE. The CDR3 DNA is TGTGCCAGCAGCAGGGGACGCATCCACACTGAAGCTTTCTTT. Protein sequence: CASSRGRIHTEAFF. Combining the CDR3 with reference TRBV5-6 and TRBJ1-1 gives the whole variable domain DAGVTQSPTHLIKTRGQQVTLRCSPKSGHDTVSWYQQALGQGPQFIFQYYEEEERQRGNFPDRFSGHQFPNYSSELNVNALLLGDSALYLCASSRGRIHTEAFFGQGTRLTVV.

The CDR3 DNA reads as TGTGCCAGCTCACCAAAGCTTAGGGGGCGCGTTTCCTACAATGAGCAGTTCTTC. This translates into CASSPKLRGRVSYNEQFF. The rearrangement uses TRBV18 and TRBJ2-1, with 7 bases aligning to TRBD1. CDR1 and CDR2 (germline): KGHSH, LQKENI. V lost 2 bases to trimming and J lost 1 base; unmatched junction nucleotides: 11. The CDR3 is 18 amino acids.

The rearrangement uses TRBV28 and TRBJ2-4; 9 nucleotides align to TRBD2. CDR1 is MDHEN and CDR2 is SYDVKM in the germline V gene. Trimming removed 4 bases from V and 7 bases from J; junction bases left unmatched: 17. There are 18 residues in the CDR3. CDR3 amino acids: CASSSTLIAGEGSNIQYF. In DNA form, the CDR3 reads TGTGCCAGCAGTTCCACCTTAATAGCGGGAGAAGGGTCGAACATTCAGTACTTC.

This clone showed up just once. The chain links TRBV15 to TRBJ2-3, with 12 bases identical to TRBD2. This CDR3 spans 18 amino acids. With V trimmed by 1 base and J by 3 bases, 8 bases remained unmatched. Germline V CDR1 and CDR2: LNHNV, YYDKDF (reference sequence). Here the CDR3 reads CATSRGPLAGGVTDTQYF. CDR3 nucleotide sequence: TGTGCCACCAGCAGAGGTCCTCTAGCGGGAGGGGTAACAGATACGCAGTATTTT.

This rearrangement joins TRBV4-3 to TRBJ2-1, with 11 positions matching TRBD2. The trim removed 6 bases at V and 6 bases at J, leaving 7 bases unmatched. Germline values: CDR1 LGHNA, CDR2 YSLEER. This CDR3 is built from 15 residues. CDR3 DNA: TGCGCCAGCAGTCTTTTAGCGGGAGGGTTCAATGAGCAGTTCTTC. This gives the protein CASSLLAGGFNEQFF.

This chain connects TRBV5-1 to TRBJ2-1, with D perhaps TRBD2 (6 bases). CDR1 is SGHRS and CDR2 is YFSETQ in the germline V gene. The CDR3 runs 14 residues. Trimming pared 2 bases from V and 7 bases from J, leaving 13 bases between. The CDR3 coding sequence is TGCGCCAGCAGCTTAGGCGGGGCCTCTAATGAGCAGTTCTTC. Protein sequence: CASSLGGASNEQFF.

This chain joins TRBV4-3 and TRBJ2-2; no reliable D call. Germline V gives CDR1 LGHNA, CDR2 YSLEER. This CDR3 is 15 amino acids long. Trimming left V 0 bases short and J 6 bases short, with 11 bases between. The CDR3 coding sequence is TGCGCCAGCAGCCAAGATATTAAGGTTTCCGGGGAGCTGTTTTTT. This translates into CASSQDIKVSGELFF.

The chain uses TRBV25-1 and TRBJ2-3; D perhaps matches TRBD2 (6 bases). In germline, CDR1 is MGHDK, CDR2 SYGVNS. Trimming left V 3 bases short and J 10 bases short, with 14 bases between. The CDR3 is made up of 13 amino acids. The CDR3: CASSDSTSRSQYF. For the CDR3, the DNA is TGTGCCAGCAGTGACTCCACTAGCAGGTCGCAGTATTTT. Combining the CDR3 with reference TRBV25-1 and TRBJ2-3 gives the whole variable domain EADIYQTPRYLVIGTGKKITLECSQTMGHDKMYWYQQDPGMELHLIHYSYGVNSTEKGDLSSESTVSRIRTEHFPLTLESARPSHTSQYLCASSDSTSRSQYFGPGTRLTVL.

In its sample, this clone was seen once. V and J are TRBV20-1 and TRBJ1-4; no clear D. The CDR3 is 11 residues long. In germline, CDR1 is DFQATT, CDR2 SNEGSKA (reference sequence). Trimming cost V 5 bases and J 2 bases, with 3 bases left between them. The CDR3 loop is CSALTNEKLFF. DNA for the CDR3: TGCAGTGCTCTGACTAATGAAAAACTGTTTTTT.

Of note for this clone: Other nucleotide sequences in the sample specify the same CDR3. This sequence joins TRBV28 and TRBJ2-5; D is ambiguous. Germline V lookup: CDR1 MDHEN, CDR2 SYDVKM. V was cut by 3 bases and J by 4 bases, with 3 bases left in between. This CDR3 comprises 11 residues. This chain's CDR3 is CASSFRETQYF. The CDR3 region has the DNA TGTGCCAGCAGTTTTAGAGAGACCCAGTACTTC.

The chain is built from TRBV25-1 and TRBJ1-2, with 8 positions matching TRBD1. V lost 0 bases, J lost 5 bases, and 8 bases stayed unmatched. The CDR3 covers 16 residues. The V gene's germline CDR1 is MGHDK and CDR2 SYGVNS. As DNA, the CDR3 is TGTGCCAGCAGTGAATATACGGCAGGGGGCGTTTATGGCTACACCTTC. Encoded protein: CASSEYTAGGVYGYTF.

This sequence joins TRBV28 and TRBJ2-7; no firm D call. Per germline, CDR1 MDHEN and CDR2 SYDVKM. The V and J ends lost 7 bases and 0 bases respectively, with 22 bases between them. The CDR3 is made up of 17 amino acids. The chain's CDR3 is CASTPGPPRQSSYEQYF. For the CDR3, the DNA is TGTGCCAGCACCCCGGGCCCTCCAAGACAAAGCTCCTACGAGCAGTACTTC.

In its sample, this clone was seen once. The V gene is TRBV10-1, the J gene TRBJ1-1, with D uncertain. CDR1 and CDR2 from the germline V gene are WNHNN and SYGVQD (reference sequence). The CDR3 has 15 residues. V lost 0 bases and J lost 6, with 14 bases in between. CDR3 loop: CASSESGKGGAEAFF. CDR3 sequence (DNA): TGCGCCAGCAGTGAGTCCGGGAAAGGTGGCGCTGAAGCTTTCTTT.

J is TRBJ1-1 and V is TRBV5-1, with 8 bases that match TRBD1. The V segment lost 4 bases and the J segment 8 bases; nucleotides outside the gene matches: 7. This CDR3 is 13 amino acids long. Germline V gene sequence: CDR1 SGHRS, CDR2 YFSETQ. The CDR3 DNA reads as TGCGCCAGCAGCCTTTACCGGGACAGGGAAGCTTTCTTT. Protein sequence: CASSLYRDREAFF.

The chain joins TRBV11-2 to TRBJ2-7; TRBD2 agrees at 9 bases. The length of the CDR3 is 16 residues. V was pared by 1 base and J by 6 bases, with 10 bases of the junction left unmatched. Germline V lookup: CDR1 SGHAT, CDR2 FQNNGV. For the CDR3, the DNA is TGTGCCAGCAGCTTAGGAGCGGGGACTAGCTTTTCCGAGCAGTACTTC. Residues: CASSLGAGTSFSEQYF. The full variable domain, in which reference TRBV11-2 and TRBJ2-7 provide the parts outside the CDR3, is EAGVAQSPRYKIIEKRQSVAFWCNPISGHATLYWYQQILGQGPKLLIQFQNNGVVDDSQLPKDRFSAERLKGVDSTLKIQPAKLEDSAVYLCASSLGAGTSFSEQYFGPGTRLTVT.

The chain recombines TRBV5-4 with TRBJ2-7; D is undetermined. The CDR3 extends over 14 amino acids. The V and J ends lost 0 bases and 8 bases respectively, with 15 bases between them. Germline values: CDR1 SGHNT, CDR2 YYREEE (reference sequence). CDR3 sequence: CASSLAEHPWKQYF. CDR3 DNA sequence: TGTGCCAGCAGCTTGGCTGAGCATCCCTGGAAGCAGTACTTC.

V and J are TRBV19 and TRBJ2-3; the D gene is possibly TRBD2 (5 bases). The CDR3 consists of 13 residues. V gave up 4 bases and J gave up 0 bases, with 5 bases separating them. CDR1 is LNHDA and CDR2 is SQIVND in the germline V gene (reference sequence). CDR3 loop: CASSSGSTDTQYF. CDR3 bases: TGTGCCAGTAGTAGCGGGAGCACAGATACGCAGTATTTT.

The CDR3 here is CASSEGPGQGLGANVLTF. The CDR3 region has the DNA TGTGCCAGCAGTGAAGGACCGGGACAGGGGCTCGGGGCCAACGTCCTGACTTTC. The chain uses TRBV6-1 and TRBJ2-6, with 10 nucleotides matching TRBD1. Germline CDR1 reads MNHNS; CDR2 reads SASEGT. Losses at the gene ends were 1 base for V and 4 bases for J; bases not matched to a gene: 7. The CDR3 consists of 18 residues.

About this clone: Other DNA sequences from this sample encode an identical CDR3 as well. The rearrangement links TRBV19 to TRBJ1-5; D call uncertain. V was trimmed by 3 bases and J by 2 bases, leaving 8 bases between them. The CDR3 runs to 14 residues. Germline lookup yields CDR1 LNHDA and CDR2 SQIVND (reference sequence). CDR3 loop: CASSIGSGNQPQHF. In nucleotides, the CDR3 is TGTGCCAGTAGTATCGGGAGCGGCAATCAGCCCCAGCATTTT.

The chain combines TRBV6-1 with TRBJ1-1; the D is unclear. The CDR3 runs 13 residues. Trimming pared 4 bases from V and 1 base from J, leaving 7 bases between. Germline CDR1 and CDR2: MNHNS and SASEGT. CDR3 protein: CASSAKGNTEAFF. The CDR3 bases are TGTGCCAGCAGTGCAAAGGGGAACACTGAAGCTTTCTTT.

Remarks on this clone: In the same sample, other DNA sequences code for this CDR3. This chain joins TRBV6-1 and TRBJ1-2; possibly TRBD1 for D (5 bases). Germline CDR1 and CDR2: MNHNS and SASEGT. This CDR3 is 12 amino acids long. Trimming took 5 bases from V and 8 from J, leaving 12 bases between them. In DNA, the CDR3 is TGTGCCAGCAGTTGGGGGGTCGGAGGCTACACCTTC. The encoded protein is CASSWGVGGYTF.

The chain employs TRBV19 and TRBJ2-6; D is unresolved. Trimming cost V 7 bases and J 3 bases, with 10 bases left between them. Germline assignment: CDR1 LNHDA and CDR2 SQIVND (reference sequence). The CDR3 is 14 amino acids. CDR3 sequence reads: CASILKVGANVLTF. CDR3 nucleotide sequence: TGTGCCAGTATCCTAAAGGTTGGGGCCAACGTCCTGACTTTC.

V gene TRBV11-3 combines with J gene TRBJ2-2; 8 bases are shared with TRBD1. Germline CDR1 reads SGHNT; CDR2 reads YENEEA. J lost 7 bases, V lost 0 bases, and 4 bases had no gene match. The length of the CDR3 is 15 residues. The CDR3 coding sequence is TGTGCCAGCAGCTTAGATGCAGGGGGCATCGGGGAGCTGTTTTTT. Translated, it gives CASSLDAGGIGELFF.

The chain couples TRBV18 to TRBJ2-3; D is possibly TRBD2 (6 bases). V lost 6 bases and J 5 bases, leaving 12 bases between the germline ends. The CDR3 has 13 residues. Germline CDR1 reads KGHSH; CDR2 reads LQKENI. CDR3 nucleotide sequence: TGTGCCAGCTCGCCGGGAGTTCGAGATACGCAGTATTTT. This codes for CASSPGVRDTQYF. The whole variable domain, remainder taken from reference TRBV18 and TRBJ2-3, is NAGVMQNPRHLVRRRGQEARLRCSPMKGHSHVYWYRQLPEEGLKFMVYLQKENIIDESGMPKERFSAEFPKEGPSILRIQQVVRGDSAAYFCASSPGVRDTQYFGPGTRLTVL.

The V call is TRBV9, the J call TRBJ2-7, with a weak D call TRBD1 (5 bases). Germline V lookup: CDR1 SGDLS, CDR2 YYNGEE. V was pared by 3 bases and J by 3 bases, with 16 bases between. This CDR3 is 15 amino acids long. CDR3 sequence reads: CASSATPKQVYEQYF. CDR3 in DNA: TGTGCCAGCAGCGCCACGCCGAAACAGGTCTACGAGCAGTACTTC.

Concerning this clone: The junction departs from the called germline gene at one end, perhaps through a read error. The CDR3 loop reads CASSQSQRAEQYF. The CDR3 DNA is TGTGCTAGCAGCCAAAGCCAGAGGGCGGAGCAGTACTTC. This rearrangement joins TRBV7-7 to TRBJ2-7, with D possibly matching TRBD2 (5 bases). Looked up from germline, CDR1 is SSHAT and CDR2 is FNYEAQ (reference sequence). This CDR3 is built from 13 residues.

The genes are TRBV5-1 and TRBJ2-1, with unresolved D. The V end was cut by 4 bases, the J end by 9 bases, with 14 bases between. Looked up from germline, CDR1 is SGHRS and CDR2 is YFSETQ. The CDR3 extends over 13 amino acids. CDR3 residues: CASSRIPDAEQFF. The CDR3 DNA reads TGCGCCAGCAGCAGAATACCGGACGCTGAGCAGTTCTTC.

V and J are TRBV5-4 and TRBJ2-1; 11 bases line up with TRBD2. The CDR3 has 16 amino acids. CDR1 and CDR2 from the germline V gene are SGHNT and YYREEE (reference sequence). With V trimmed by 0 bases and J by 7 bases, 6 bases remained unmatched. This CDR3 reads CASSLGPGLADNEQFF. The CDR3 DNA reads as TGTGCCAGCAGCTTGGGCCCGGGACTAGCGGATAATGAGCAGTTCTTC.

On this clone itself: This same CDR3 is encoded by further DNA sequences in the sample. This rearrangement joins TRBV10-3 to TRBJ2-7; D is unresolved. Trimming pared 2 bases from V and 6 bases from J, leaving 5 bases between. CDR3 length: 11 amino acids. In germline, CDR1 is ENHRY, CDR2 SYGVKD. The CDR3 bases are TGTGCCATCAGTGAGATGAGCGAGCAGTACTTC. Its translation is CAISEMSEQYF.

This clone is a singleton in its sample. This rearrangement joins TRBV6-5 to TRBJ1-3, with D possibly matching TRBD1 (5 bases). The V gene's germline CDR1 is MNHEY and CDR2 SVGAGI. The ends were cut back, 6 bases at V and 2 bases at J, with 5 bases in the middle. The CDR3 sequence is 12 residues long. This CDR3 is CASRDTGNTIYF. In DNA, the CDR3 is TGTGCCAGCAGGGACACTGGAAACACCATATATTTT.